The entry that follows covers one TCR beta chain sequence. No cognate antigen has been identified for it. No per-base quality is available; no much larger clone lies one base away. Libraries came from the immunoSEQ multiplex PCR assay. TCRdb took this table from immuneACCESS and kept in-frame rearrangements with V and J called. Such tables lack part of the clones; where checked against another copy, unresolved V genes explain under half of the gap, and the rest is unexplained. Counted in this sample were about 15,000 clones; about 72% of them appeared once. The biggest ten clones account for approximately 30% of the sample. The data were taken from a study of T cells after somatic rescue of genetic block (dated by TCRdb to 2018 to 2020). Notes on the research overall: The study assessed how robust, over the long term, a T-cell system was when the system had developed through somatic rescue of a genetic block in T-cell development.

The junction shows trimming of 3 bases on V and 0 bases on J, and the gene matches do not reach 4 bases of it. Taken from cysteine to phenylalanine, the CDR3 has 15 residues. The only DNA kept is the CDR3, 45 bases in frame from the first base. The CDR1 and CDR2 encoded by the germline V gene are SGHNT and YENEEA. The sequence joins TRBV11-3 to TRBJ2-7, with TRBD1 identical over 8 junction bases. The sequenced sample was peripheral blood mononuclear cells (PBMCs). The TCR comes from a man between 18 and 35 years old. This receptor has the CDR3 CASSFDRGSSYEQYF. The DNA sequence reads TGTGCCAGCAGCTTTGACAGGGGTTCCTCCTACGAGCAGTACTTC. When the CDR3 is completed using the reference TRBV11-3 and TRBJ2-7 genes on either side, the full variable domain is EAGVVQSPRYKIIEKKQPVAFWCNPISGHNTLYWYLQNLGQGPELLIRYENEEAVDDSQLPKDRFSAERLKGVDSTLKIQPAELGDSAVYLCASSFDRGSSYEQYFGPGTRLTVT.